The subject of this entry is one TCR beta chain. This clone was seen more than once but under ten times. Its antigen remains unidentified. No base qualities exist here, and no much larger clone lies one base off it. This sample includes further DNA sequences coding for the same CDR3. Using the deep immunoSEQ assay, TCR CDR3 regions were amplified from genomic DNA by multiplex PCR. For each cell subset, the extracted genomic DNA was distributed evenly across all wells of several immunoSEQ 96-well plates, and each plate served as one replicate. For sorted subsets, each replicate PCR was loaded with 200 ng genomic DNA, equivalent to about 30,000 T cell genomes. Purified libraries were measured with a Qubit 3.0 fluorometer, size-checked on a Bioanalyzer 2100, and measured again with the KAPA Library Quantification kit. A separate single-read 150-cycle Illumina NextSeq 550 flow cell was used to sequence each immunoSEQ 96-well plate. The published analysis was carried out like this. Because the immunoSEQ output included only junctional sequences and no quality scores, the filtering could not be the same as the filtering used for full-length reads. To assign V/J genes and CDR3, sequences were annotated using PyIR, a Python wrapper for IgBLAST v1.9, with IMGT germline references. Any read was removed if the V/J assignment was weak (E-value above 1e-6), the CDR3 was missing, or the read contained stop codons, out-of-frame junctions, or ambiguous translated residues. V3J clonotypes were defined by identical inferred V gene, J gene, and CDR3 amino acid sequence. The percentage overlap between two repertoires was calculated by dividing the number of shared unique clonotypes by the size of the smaller repertoire. Repertoire richness was assessed with RTK rarefaction, the Chao1 estimator, and Recon v2.1 estimates of unobserved clonotypes. Generation probabilities were computed with OLGA for all TCRbeta clonotypes obtained by the gDNA method from several donors. The source is immuneACCESS, and TCRdb retained only in-frame sequences with V and J called. Part of the clones is not carried over; for the studies checked, unresolved V genes explain less than half of this, and the remainder is unexplained. The V and J calls and clone size are taken from that table; D and trimming were inferred from the DNA. Present in this sample are nearly 2 million clones, approximately 94% of which were seen just once. Roughly 1% of the sample is in the top ten clones.

This entry is derived from a study of shared clonotypes between healthy human individuals (TCRdb year 2020). In the study overall: The cohort included three men and a couple of women between 18 and 49 years of age. For each donor, CD4 naive and CD4 memory were each run on three plates, CD8 naive on two plates, and CD8 memory on one plate. The study deeply sequenced blood TCR repertoires of five healthy adults to estimate repertoire size and the extent of clonotype sharing between individuals. To increase sequencing depth and limit assay-specific biases, TCR repertoire library preparation and sequencing were carried out by different laboratories using diverse techniques. Leukapheresis yielded between about 0.94 and 10 billion PBMCs per donor.

For the CD8 naive samples, CD45RO-negative cells were positively selected for CCR7, yielding a CD45RA+CCR7+ population from which TemRA cells were excluded. Donors were healthy HIV-negative adults with no recently reported acute infections or vaccinations. Every donor was a Caucasian adult living in Nashville, Tennessee, USA. After blood collection by leukapheresis, PBMCs were isolated using Ficoll-Histopaque density gradient centrifugation and then cryopreserved in the vapor phase of liquid nitrogen. Purity and quantity of every magnetically sorted T cell population were checked by analytical flow cytometry. From each sorted fraction, genomic DNA was isolated and quantified by UV absorbance on a Nanodrop 2000c. The paper's findings and limits, for the study overall: Around 5.4% of naive CD4, 3.5% of naive CD8, about 2.5% of memory CD4, and more than 0.35% of memory CD8 clonotypes were shared across several donors. Clonotypes shared by all four sorted-subset donors showed higher generation probabilities than non-shared clonotypes. Sampling was restricted to blood, and TCR repertoires in tissues likely differ from the TCR repertoires found in blood. Even with the large sequencing depth, rarefaction of the sorted-subset datasets indicated that sequencing was incomplete. Pairwise subsampling led to the expectation that sequencing depth would affect the degree of clonotype sharing among donors. Because the study included only a small number of donors, the genetic and exposure-history diversity represented was limited. Estimated clonotype richness was generally larger for naive than for memory subsets.

Trimming accounts for 2 bases at V and 3 bases at J, while the number of junction bases matched to no gene is 0. Including cysteine and phenylalanine, the CDR3 has 12 amino acids. Only the CDR3 region is kept as DNA, spanning 36 bases read in frame from base 1. CDR1 is given as GTSNPN and CDR2 as SVGIG, both from the germline V gene (reference sequence). The origin of this receptor is a young man in good health. Sequenced material: naive CD8+ T cells sorted from blood. Per the publication, the cell subset or site label means: CD45RA+CCR7+. The rearranged segments are TRBV30 and TRBJ2-7; 8 middle bases align to TRBD2. The nucleotide sequence is TGTGCCTGGAGTAGCGGGGGCTACGAGCAGTACTTC. The encoded protein is CAWSSGGYEQYF.